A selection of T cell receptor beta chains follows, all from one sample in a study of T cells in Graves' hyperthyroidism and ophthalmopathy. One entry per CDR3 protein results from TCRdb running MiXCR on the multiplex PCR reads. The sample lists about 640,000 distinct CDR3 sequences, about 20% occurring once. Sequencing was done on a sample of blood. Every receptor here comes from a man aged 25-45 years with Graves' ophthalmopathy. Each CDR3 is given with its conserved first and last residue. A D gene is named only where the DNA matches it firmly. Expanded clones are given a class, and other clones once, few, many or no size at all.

DNA: TGTGCCAGCAGCTTGGGGGACAGGCCAAACGAGCAGTACTTC
CDR3: CASSLGDRPNEQYF
J: TRBJ2-7
D: TRBD1
size: few
V: TRBV5-6

DNA: TGTGCCAGCAGCTCGGGGGTTGCCACCGGGGAGCTGTTTTTT
CDR3: CASSSGVATGELFF
J: TRBJ2-2
D: -
size: -
V: TRBV11-1

DNA: TGTGCCAGCAGCCAAATTGCGGGAAACTATGGCTACACCTTC
CDR3: CASSQIAGNYGYTF
J: TRBJ1-2
D: -
size: few
V: TRBV14

DNA: TGTGCCAGCAGGGGGACTAGCGGGAGTGTATATGAGCAGTTCTTC
CDR3: CASRGTSGSVYEQFF
J: TRBJ2-1
D: TRBD2
size: many
V: TRBV27

DNA: TGTGCCAGCAATCGAGACGGCGACTACAATGAGCAGTTCTTC
CDR3: CASNRDGDYNEQFF
J: TRBJ2-1
D: -
size: many
V: TRBV2

DNA: TGCAGTGCGGGCACCCTAGCTCGTTCACCCCTCCACTTT
CDR3: CSAGTLARSPLHF
J: TRBJ1-6
D: -
size: -
V: TRBV20-1

DNA: TGTGCCAGCAGTCCGACGCCCGTTTCTGGTGAGCAGTTCTTC
CDR3: CASSPTPVSGEQFF
J: TRBJ2-1
D: -
size: few
V: TRBV28

DNA: TGTGCCACCAGTGATTTGCGGCAGGGCAACACCGGGGAGCTGTTTTTT
CDR3: CATSDLRQGNTGELFF
J: TRBJ2-2
D: -
size: -
V: TRBV24-1

DNA: TGTGCCAGTAGTATAGATGGTATCAGCCCAACCCGGAACAATGAGCAGTTCTTC
CDR3: CASSIDGISPTRNNEQFF
J: TRBJ2-1
D: -
size: few
V: TRBV19

DNA: TGCGCCAGCAGCTTGGCCTGGACAGGTTACGGGAGTAGGTACAATGAGCAGTTCTTC
CDR3: CASSLAWTGYGSRYNEQFF
J: TRBJ2-1
D: -
size: few
V: TRBV5-1

DNA: TGTGCCAGCAGTGGACAGGGAACTGGAAACACCATATATTTT
CDR3: CASSGQGTGNTIYF
J: TRBJ1-3
D: TRBD1
size: -
V: TRBV12-3/TRBV12-4

DNA: TGCAGTGCTAGTCTTAGGGGGACAGCTAACTACGAGCAGTACTTC
CDR3: CSASLRGTANYEQYF
J: TRBJ2-7
D: TRBD1
size: -
V: TRBV20-1

DNA: TGCAGCGTTGGGGACAGGGGCTATGGCTACACCTTC
CDR3: CSVGDRGYGYTF
J: TRBJ1-2
D: TRBD1
size: -
V: TRBV29-1

DNA: TGCGCCAGCAGTGAGGGACTAGCGAATACCTACGAGCAGTACTTC
CDR3: CASSEGLANTYEQYF
J: TRBJ2-7
D: TRBD2
size: few
V: TRBV10-1

DNA: TGTGCCAGCAGCTTCCTTGAGACAGGGGCAGAGACCCAGTACTTC
CDR3: CASSFLETGAETQYF
J: TRBJ2-5
D: TRBD1
size: -
V: TRBV13

DNA: TGTGCCAGCAGTTACGAGTCGGACAGACACTTCTCTGGGGCCAACGTCCTGACTTTC
CDR3: CASSYESDRHFSGANVLTF
J: TRBJ2-6
D: -
size: few
V: TRBV6-5

DNA: TGTGCCAGCAGTTTCGTCGACAGGCGGAACACTGAAGCTTTCTTT
CDR3: CASSFVDRRNTEAFF
J: TRBJ1-1
D: -
size: -
V: TRBV12-3/TRBV12-4

DNA: TGTGCCAGCAGCTCAGGGGGTCGGGGCTATGGGGCAGATACGCAGTATTTT
CDR3: CASSSGGRGYGADTQYF
J: TRBJ2-3
D: TRBD1
size: few
V: TRBV5-5

DNA: TGTGCCAGCAGTGAAAGCAGGGCTCAGCCCCAGCATTTT
CDR3: CASSESRAQPQHF
J: TRBJ1-5
D: -
size: many
V: TRBV2

DNA: TGCAGTGGACAGGGGGGGTCCTCCTACGAGCAGTACTTC
CDR3: CSGQGGSSYEQYF
J: TRBJ2-7
D: TRBD1
size: -
V: TRBV20-1

DNA: TGTGCCAGCAGTTTATCGATCCAGGGAATTTGGGGCTACACCTTC
CDR3: CASSLSIQGIWGYTF
J: TRBJ1-2
D: -
size: many
V: TRBV27

DNA: TGTGCCTGGAGTGCCCTGAGGGGGAGGGGTGAGCAGTTCTTC
CDR3: CAWSALRGRGEQFF
J: TRBJ2-1
D: -
size: many
V: TRBV30

DNA: TGTGCCAGCAGCTACACCGGACAGGGTTCCGGGGAGCTGTTTTTT
CDR3: CASSYTGQGSGELFF
J: TRBJ2-2
D: TRBD1
size: -
V: TRBV7-9

DNA: TGTGCCAGCAGTTTATCAAGAACCGGGACTAGGGCCTACGAGCAGTACTTC
CDR3: CASSLSRTGTRAYEQYF
J: TRBJ2-7
D: TRBD2
size: -
V: TRBV27

DNA: TGTGCCAGCAGCCTAGGGACGCGGACTAGCGGGAGGGGCCCCTACGAGCAGTACTTC
CDR3: CASSLGTRTSGRGPYEQYF
J: TRBJ2-7
D: TRBD2
size: many
V: TRBV11-2

DNA: TGTGCCAGCAGTTTTAACGGGAGGGCCGGTCATGAGCAGTTCTTC
CDR3: CASSFNGRAGHEQFF
J: TRBJ2-1
D: TRBD2
size: few
V: TRBV28

DNA: TGTGCCAGCAGCATGAACAGCCTCTCTGGAAACACCATATATTTT
CDR3: CASSMNSLSGNTIYF
J: TRBJ1-3
D: -
size: few
V: TRBV2

DNA: TGTGCCAGCAGTTCGGCCTCGGGAAGAAGCACTGAAGCTTTCTTT
CDR3: CASSSASGRSTEAFF
J: TRBJ1-1
D: -
size: many
V: TRBV28

DNA: TGCAGCGTTGAGAGCGGGACACCGGAGACCCAGTACTTC
CDR3: CSVESGTPETQYF
J: TRBJ2-5
D: -
size: few
V: TRBV29-1

DNA: TGTGCCAGCAGCTTTCCTAGCGGGATGTTCTCCTACAATGAGCAGTTCTTC
CDR3: CASSFPSGMFSYNEQFF
J: TRBJ2-1
D: TRBD2
size: many
V: TRBV28

DNA: TGTGCCAGCAGGGCTGGACAGGGGGCTTACAATGAGCAGTTCTTC
CDR3: CASRAGQGAYNEQFF
J: TRBJ2-1
D: TRBD1
size: many
V: TRBV28

DNA: TGTGCCACCCCGGGACAGGCATATGGCTACACCTTC
CDR3: CATPGQAYGYTF
J: TRBJ1-2
D: TRBD1
size: many
V: TRBV2

DNA: TGTGCCTGGAGTACGATATTTGGTGAGCAGTTCTTC
CDR3: CAWSTIFGEQFF
J: TRBJ2-1
D: -
size: many
V: TRBV30

DNA: TGTGCCAGCTCACCTCGAGTGGACACTGAAGCTTTCTTT
CDR3: CASSPRVDTEAFF
J: TRBJ1-1
D: -
size: -
V: TRBV18

DNA: TGTGCCTGGAGTCATGGACAGGGGTCAGATACGCAGTATTTT
CDR3: CAWSHGQGSDTQYF
J: TRBJ2-3
D: TRBD1
size: -
V: TRBV30

DNA: TGTGCCAGCAGTCCAGGGGGCTTCACCGGGGAGCTGTTTTTT
CDR3: CASSPGGFTGELFF
J: TRBJ2-2
D: TRBD1
size: few
V: TRBV27

DNA: TGTGCCAGCAGCTTATTACGCGGGGGCAATGAGCAGTTCTTC
CDR3: CASSLLRGGNEQFF
J: TRBJ2-1
D: TRBD2
size: many
V: TRBV11-2

DNA: TGCGCCAGCAGCTCAACAGGGGAGTACGAGCAGTACTTC
CDR3: CASSSTGEYEQYF
J: TRBJ2-7
D: TRBD1
size: many
V: TRBV5-1

DNA: TGTGCCAGCAGTGCTAGCGGGAGTATGGGGGCCAAAAACATTCAGTACTTC
CDR3: CASSASGSMGAKNIQYF
J: TRBJ2-4
D: TRBD2
size: -
V: TRBV5-1

DNA: TGCGCCAGCAGTGATGCGGGAGACCCCCGCAATGAGCAGTTCTTC
CDR3: CASSDAGDPRNEQFF
J: TRBJ2-1
D: TRBD2
size: -
V: TRBV10-1

DNA: TGCGCCAGCAGCCAAGCCCGGGGGAGCGAGCAGTACTTC
CDR3: CASSQARGSEQYF
J: TRBJ2-7
D: -
size: -
V: TRBV4-3

DNA: TGTGCCAGCAGCTTAGCATCCCCCCTCTCTGGAAACACCATATATTTT
CDR3: CASSLASPLSGNTIYF
J: TRBJ1-3
D: -
size: many
V: TRBV7-9

DNA: TGCAGTGCTAGCCCAGGTACAGGGACTTCGGGAGAGCAGTACTTC
CDR3: CSASPGTGTSGEQYF
J: TRBJ2-7
D: -
size: few
V: TRBV20-1

DNA: TGTGCCAGCAGTTTAACGACAGTTCAGCCCCAGCATTTT
CDR3: CASSLTTVQPQHF
J: TRBJ1-5
D: -
size: many
V: TRBV12-3/TRBV12-4

DNA: TGTGCCAGCAGCCCCGGGACACGTAACTATGAGCAGTTCTTC
CDR3: CASSPGTRNYEQFF
J: TRBJ2-1
D: -
size: -
V: TRBV12-3/TRBV12-4

DNA: TGCAGTGCTAGCGGGAGGGGTCCCTACAATGAGCAGTTCTTC
CDR3: CSASGRGPYNEQFF
J: TRBJ2-1
D: TRBD2
size: -
V: TRBV20-1